This TCR beta chain appears in the sequencing data of a study of T cells in Graves' hyperthyroidism and ophthalmopathy. V lost 0 bases to trimming and J lost 4 bases, with 10 bases between them. The CDR3 length is 15 residues. Germline lookup yields CDR1 SGHVS and CDR2 FNYEAQ. This clonotype was seen a handful of times. TCR beta CDR3 sequences were amplified from RNA transcripts. Researchers ran a first-round RT-PCR on the TCR CDR3 using the HTBI primer set. Using its own MiXCR run on the multiplex PCR reads, TCRdb lists one record per CDR3 protein. This repertoire shows around 500,000 distinct CDR3 sequences, 13% to 15% found once; its top ten account for approximately 15%.

What was sequenced was blood. The chain combines TRBV7-6 with TRBJ2-1; possible D gene TRBD1, 6 bases. The clonotype was recovered from a woman aged 40 to 50 with Graves' hyperthyroidism. CDR3 in DNA: TGTGCCAGCAGCTTAGCGGGGGCGGATTACAATGAGCAGTTCTTC. It is translated as CASSLAGADYNEQFF.